This TCR beta chain was retrieved from a study of cytomegalovirus exposure and HLA in healthy donors. General study results and limits: At a 0.05 false discovery rate, a later analysis found some 18,000 TCR beta sequences to be associated with HLA alleles.

The V end was cut by 1 base, the J end by 4 bases, with 4 bases between. CDR1 is SGHNT and CDR2 is YYREEE in the germline V gene (reference sequence). This CDR3 is built from 12 residues. The donors comprised healthy bone marrow donors. PCR amplification relied on 60 Vbeta primers (plus 13 Jbeta primers). Clones were sequenced by immunoSEQ multiplex PCR, and TCRdb holds only the in-frame ones, with some missing. The data hold some 160,000 clones, with approximately 80% observed a single time. Remarks on this clone: Antigen: not known.

Specimen: PBMCs. This TCR was recovered from a man aged 50 to 59 in good health and CMV-seropositive. This chain joins TRBV5-4 and TRBJ2-3; D is undetermined. The CDR3 reads CASSLSADTQYF. DNA for the CDR3: TGTGCCAGCAGCTTGTCCGCAGATACGCAGTATTTT.